The clone carrying this T cell receptor beta chain was picked up one time. This sample is drawn from a study of blood T cell repertoires in COVID-19. As for the study in general: T cells, B-cell-depleted T cells, or PBMCs provided the cDNA or gDNA that served as material.

CDR3 length: 13 residues. Germline V CDR1 and CDR2: MNHEY, SVGAGI. The V end lost 11 bases, the J end lost 5 bases, and 13 bases lay between the germline ends. Two negative PCRs, clearance, or symptom resolution had been documented for recovered Cohort 3 donors. In the authors' workflow: Reference gene primer amplification in the assay estimated nucleated cell counts. Here immunoSEQ multiplex PCR was the method, and the copy in TCRdb shows in-frame clones only, minus some. The DNA was the basis for D and trimming; V, J and clone size are from that table. This sample yields around 230,000 clones, of which 88% are seen a single time; 2.6% belongs to the top ten.

The material sequenced was PBMCs or T cells enriched from blood (not recorded which). The V and J genes are TRBV6-5 and TRBJ1-6; possible D gene TRBD1, 5 bases. The source is a woman in her 30s who had recovered from COVID-19. As DNA, the CDR3 is TGTGCCCACAAGGACACCGATAATTCACCCCTCCACTTT. Amino acids: CAHKDTDNSPLHF.